The table lists the clone carrying this T cell receptor (beta chain) with a count of one. The antigen is undetermined. The source of the sample is a study of shared clonotypes between healthy human individuals. Findings of the study overall: Generally, naive subsets came out with larger estimated richness than memory subsets.

Repertoires were generated with immunoSEQ multiplex PCR, while TCRdb's copy carries only in-frame clones and drops some. The sample holds 330,000 or so clones; 73% are singletons and the top ten take 10%. CDR1 and CDR2 (germline): SGHVS, FNYEAQ. The CDR3 has 18 residues. Trimming took off 1 base at V and 3 bases at J, with 21 bases between the two ends. The receptor's source is a man under 40 in good health. The J gene is TRBJ1-2, the V gene TRBV7-6; D possibly corresponds to TRBD1 (6 bases). The sequenced sample consisted of memory CD4+ T cells sorted from blood. Subset of the sample: CD45RA-negative fraction. Written as DNA, the CDR3 is TGTGCCAGCAGCTTAGAACCGGGACGGCTAAGACAGGACTATGGCTACACCTTC. Translation: CASSLEPGRLRQDYGYTF.